Given below is one T cell receptor beta chain in context. Its recognized antigen is unknown. Base qualities are missing; no much larger clone stands one base away. TCRbeta CDR3 regions were amplified from genomic DNA by means of the immunoSEQ Assay, a bias-controlled multiplex PCR. The authors' analysis ran thus. Within the assay, amplification of reference gene primers was used to estimate how many nucleated cells each sample contained. To quantify the absolute abundance of each unique TCRbeta CDR3 rearrangement, sequence reads were collapsed and filtered. For each sample, productive Simpson clonality was calculated as the square root of Simpson's diversity index across productive rearrangements. This is the immuneACCESS table as TCRdb keeps it, with only in-frame sequences that have V and J called. A part of the clones is gone; compared with another copy, unresolved V genes explain less than half, and the rest is unexplained. That table gives V, J and clone size, and the DNA gave D and trimming. The sample table records approximately 270,000 clones; approximately 85% of these occur just once. Of the sample, 0.7% to 1% falls within the top ten clones.

These data belong to a study of blood T cell repertoires in COVID-19 (TCRdb year 2020). As for the study more broadly: The collaborator samples originated in the United States, Italy and Spain and spanned the acute and convalescent phases of COVID-19. HLA class I and class II types, where available, came from metadata supplied by the sample provider rather than from assay-based typing. The samples were drawn from two sources: the first 160 participants of the ongoing ImmuneRACE study, and 1,000 to 1,500 subjects contributed by 6 global collaborators. Deeply sampled blood TCRbeta repertoires from subjects exposed to, actively infected with, or recovered from COVID-19 were included in the dataset. A freely available public database, intended as a resource for researchers studying the immune response to SARS-CoV-2, is where the repertoires were released. The material from the prospective study consisted of cDNA or gDNA derived from T cells, B-cell-depleted T cells, or PBMCs. The sample metadata nearly always contained a de-identified subject ID, COVID-19 status, age in years and sex. The full study reports these points: The amount of clinical and demographic metadata varied by source and participant and was provided uncurated.

At one collaborating source in Seattle, patients were enrolled during active infection and were followed longitudinally through the course of disease. Collaborating institutions collected whole blood in K2EDTA tubes following their own protocols. Collaborator samples were shipped for TCRbeta analysis as frozen whole blood, isolated PBMCs, or DNA extracted from either sample type. Sequences were obtained from peripheral blood. This TCR was sampled from a human donor with COVID-19, enrolled during active disease. The donor label of this sample is uncertain.

The CDR3 here reads CASSAGTGGPGNYGYTF. The DNA sequence reads TGTGCCAGCAGCGCCGGGACAGGGGGACCCGGCAACTATGGCTACACCTTC. The receptor chain draws on TRBV27 and TRBJ1-2; a stretch of 11 junction bases matches TRBD1. The CDR3 has 17 amino acids, counting the end cysteine and phenylalanine. The DNA shown is the 51-base CDR3, in frame from base 1. The germline V gene (reference sequence) sets CDR1 to MNHEY and CDR2 to SMNVEV. V ends up 6 bases short and J 2 bases short, with an unmatched junction base count of 11.